This TCR beta chain is drawn from a study of blood T cell repertoires in COVID-19. For the study at large: Whether acute or convalescent, the COVID-19 samples came from the United States, Italy and Spain.

V was cut by 0 bases and J by 4 bases, with 8 bases left in between. The CDR3 consists of 14 residues. CDR1 and CDR2 from the germline V gene are SGDLS and YYNGEE. Authors' data handling: Using reference gene primer amplification, nucleated cell counts were estimated. The table came from immunoSEQ multiplex PCR; TCRdb's copy has only in-frame clones and leaves some out. That table supplies the V and J calls and clone size; D and trimming were determined from the DNA. Here the sample spans roughly 230,000 clones, nearly 95% being singletons. Followed over time, Seattle patients had been enrolled while infection was active.

The rearrangement links TRBV9 to TRBJ1-5, with a possible D match to TRBD1 (5 bases). This receptor was identified in a man aged 25 to 40 with COVID-19, enrolled during active disease. The sequencing input was peripheral blood. CDR3 DNA sequence: TGTGCCAGCAGCGTAGGACAGATTAATCAGCCCCAGCATTTT. Residues: CASSVGQINQPQHF.